What follows describes a single T cell receptor (beta chain). The data derive from a study of CD8 T cells in Susac syndrome. Negative isolation was used for CD8+ and CD4+ T cells, and FACS enrichment was applied to TEMRA cells. The CDR3 loop spans 12 amino acids. V lost 1 base and J 6 bases, leaving 8 bases between the germline ends. From germline, CDR1 is SGHNT and CDR2 YYREEE (reference sequence). Reverse transcription of roughly 0.45 to 1 ug RNA used random hexamers. One entry per CDR3 protein results from TCRdb running MiXCR on the immunoSEQ multiplex PCR reads. The repertoire has around 180,000 distinct CDR3 sequences, roughly 95% of them found once; the top ten carry approximately 0.09%.

Sequencing was carried out using CD4+ T cells from PBMCs. The sequence was obtained from a human donor with multiple sclerosis. This chain uses TRBV5-4 with TRBJ2-7; possibly TRBD1 for D (5 bases). CDR3 coding DNA: TGTGCCAGCAGCTTGCCAGGGTTCGAGCAGTACTTC. It codes for CASSLPGFEQYF. Combining the CDR3 with reference TRBV5-4 and TRBJ2-7 gives the whole variable domain ETGVTQSPTHLIKTRGQQVTLRCSSQSGHNTVSWYQQALGQGPQFIFQYYREEENGRGNFPPRFSGLQFPNYSSELNVNALELDDSALYLCASSLPGFEQYFGPGTRLTVT.